This T cell receptor beta chain was captured in a study of T cells in localized non-small cell lung cancer. The study's findings and limits: Of the top 100 tumor clones, median roughly 60 were in adjacent lung, more than 25 among its top 100. Uninvolved nearby lung showed the greatest T cell clonality, exceeding that found in tumor. Longer overall survival accompanied higher blood T cell density. Sequencing, confined to only one tumor region, leaves heterogeneity possible.

There are 14 residues in the CDR3. The germline V gene encodes CDR1 MNHEY and CDR2 SVGAGI. V gave up 0 bases and J gave up 7 bases, with 13 bases separating them. As concerns this clone: Its cognate antigen is unknown.

Sequenced by immunoSEQ multiplex PCR; TCRdb stores in-frame clones only, minus some. The sample has under 30,000 clones, 90% seen once; the top ten hold about 7%. The sequencing here drew on peripheral blood, taken before any cancer treatment. The clonotype was recovered from a woman aged 35 to 70 with stage I lung adenocarcinoma. The chain is built from TRBV6-5 and TRBJ2-7; either TRBD1 or TRBD2 may fit D (5 bases each). The CDR3 nucleotides read TGTGCCAGCAGTTACTCAGGGGAGAGGAATGAGCAGTACTTC. It is translated as CASSYSGERNEQYF.